This TCR beta chain was recorded in a study of beta chain features in type 1 diabetes. Overall study: Healthy donors and patients had similar age, gender and cell yields. Study outcomes and limitations: PCR might preferentially amplify shorter templates, equally in patients and controls. The study found moderately but significantly shorter TCRB CDR3s in all four CD4+ subsets of Type 1 diabetes patients.

cDNA synthesis used the whole RNA isolate, giving expressed TCRB sequences. The table came from immunoSEQ multiplex PCR; TCRdb's copy has only in-frame clones and leaves some out. In the table there are about 660,000 clones, about an eighth of which are singletons. Averaging about 116 mL, one heparinised blood draw came from each individual donor. By way of CD45RO/CCR7/CD25/CD127/CD95/CD27, the CD4+ regulatory, stem cell-like memory, central memory and naive cells were sorted. V shed 7 bases and J 6 bases; nucleotides not matched to a gene: 11. Germline assignment: CDR1 GTSNPN and CDR2 SVGIG (reference sequence). CDR3 length equals 13 residues. This clone has a handful of counts. What it recognizes is unknown.

The chain is built from TRBV30 and TRBJ1-2, with 7 bases lining up with TRBD1. The clonotype comes from a man between 18 and 35 years old with type 1 diabetes. The material sequenced was naive CD4+ T cells from blood. The CDR3 DNA is TGTGCCTCTAACAACAAGGGGGCTGATGGCTACACCTTC. This gives the protein CASNNKGADGYTF.